This passage covers 23 T cell receptor beta chains from one sample sequenced in a study of metastatic and nonmetastatic thyroid tumors. TCRdb reassembled clones from the PCR reads with MiXCR. The repertoire has about 20,000 clones, about 24% of them found once; the top ten carry about 6.4%. Thyroid surgery was performed in patients who had received no treatment beforehand. Material for sequencing was tumor tissue. The receptor source for this set is a female donor with papillary thyroid cancer or a benign thyroid nodule (not recorded which). Some clones in this sample may be carry-over from other donors' samples.

This clone was seen ten or more times. The chain combines TRBV4-3 with TRBJ2-1, with unresolved D. The CDR3 has 13 residues. Trimming stripped 0 bases from V and 5 bases from J, with 5 bases between. Germline CDR1 reads LGHNA; CDR2 reads YSLEER. The CDR3 DNA is TGCGCCAGCAGCCAAGAATTGAACAATGAGCAGTTCTTC. It encodes CASSQELNNEQFF.

The rearrangement joins TRBV13 to TRBJ2-7, with D hard to call. V was cut by 5 bases and J by 2 bases, with 7 bases left in between. The CDR3 totals 12 residues. Germline lookup yields CDR1 PRHDT and CDR2 FYEKMQ (reference sequence). The CDR3 here is CASSPGPYEQYF. In nucleotides, the CDR3 is TGTGCCAGCAGCCCCGGACCCTACGAGCAGTACTTC.

This chain links TRBV5-6 with TRBJ1-3, with D unclear. Germline loops: CDR1 SGHDT, CDR2 YYEEEE. With 0 bases removed from V and 4 bases from J, the gap between germline ends came to 14 bases. The CDR3 is 16 amino acids. CDR3 nucleotide sequence: TGTGCCAGCAGCTTGGGGGCGGGTAGCCTCGGAAACACCATATATTTT. Translating it yields CASSLGAGSLGNTIYF.

Ten or more counts support this clone. Since no conserved phenylalanine or tryptophan closes the CDR3, a read error is the likely cause. The chain is built from TRBV20-1 and TRBJ2-7, with 7 bases identical to TRBD1. With V trimmed by 0 bases and J by 1 base, 3 bases remained unmatched. The germline V gene has CDR1 DFQATT and CDR2 SNEGSKA (reference sequence). This CDR3 contains 14 residues. CDR3 coding DNA: TGCAGTGCTAGAGACCGGGACAGATCCTACGAGCAGTACCTC. Translating gives CSARDRDRSYEQYL.

The chain couples TRBV11-2 to TRBJ2-3, with D possibly being TRBD2 (6 bases). The CDR3 runs 16 residues. V was trimmed by 5 bases and J by 4 bases, leaving 19 bases between them. Per germline, CDR1 SGHAT and CDR2 FQNNGV. CDR3 nucleotides: TGTGCCAGCAGCCCTAGACTAGTTGGAGTTTCAGATACGCAGTATTTT. Translation gives CASSPRLVGVSDTQYF.

This chain joins TRBV20-1 and TRBJ2-7; D ambiguous. Germline V gene data show CDR1 as DFQATT and CDR2 as SNEGSKA (reference sequence). With 2 bases removed from V and 2 bases from J, the gap between germline ends came to 10 bases. The CDR3 runs to 13 residues. CDR3 nucleotide sequence: TGCAGTGCTAGATTTTCCGGCACCTACGAGCAGTACTTC. It yields the protein CSARFSGTYEQYF.

The chain links TRBV27 to TRBJ2-6; a possible D gene is TRBD1 (5 bases). Germline V gene data show CDR1 as MNHEY and CDR2 as SMNVEV (reference sequence). Trimming removed 2 bases from V and 7 bases from J, with 12 bases in between. The CDR3 covers 15 residues. The CDR3 DNA is TGTGCCAGCAGTTTAACAGGTTCCGGCGCCAACGTCCTGACTTTC. Translation gives CASSLTGSGANVLTF.

The chain recombines TRBV20-1 with TRBJ2-1, with TRBD2 as a possible D gene (5 bases). V was pared by 3 bases and J by 8 bases, with 14 bases between. The CDR3 has 13 residues. The germline V gene encodes CDR1 DFQATT and CDR2 SNEGSKA (reference sequence). The CDR3, as DNA: TGCAGTGCTAGGCCCACGGGGTGGGATGAGCAGTTCTTC. This sequence encodes CSARPTGWDEQFF.

This clone was recorded many times. The chain has TRBV5-4 and TRBJ2-5; 8 nucleotides agree with TRBD1. Trimming cost V 4 bases and J 5 bases; bases outside gene matches: 7. Per germline, CDR1 SGHNT and CDR2 YYREEE (reference sequence). The CDR3 runs 14 residues. CDR3 sequence (DNA): TGTGCCAGCAGCATGACAGGGGAGAGGGAGACCCAGTACTTC. As protein: CASSMTGERETQYF.

This chain uses TRBV2 with TRBJ1-1; perhaps TRBD1 as D (5 bases). Germline assignment: CDR1 SNHLY and CDR2 FYNNEI. The CDR3 is 15 residues long. V lost 6 bases and J lost 5, with 19 bases in between. The CDR3 is CASRDPGRGGTEAFF. The CDR3 bases are TGTGCCAGCAGGGACCCGGGACGGGGGGGGACTGAAGCTTTCTTT.

This clone was counted between two and nine times. The chain couples TRBV2 to TRBJ1-1, with D possibly being TRBD1 (5 bases). The CDR3 sequence is 12 residues long. CDR1 is SNHLY, CDR2 FYNNEI, per germline. Deletions cut 6 bases from V and 3 bases from J, with 8 bases between. The CDR3 coding sequence is TGTGCCAGCAGCAGGGAGGACACTGAAGCTTTCTTT. It specifies CASSREDTEAFF.

In its sample, this clone ranks as medium-sized (0.01 to 0.1%). The chain recombines TRBV15 with TRBJ1-3; D gene ambiguous. The germline V gene encodes CDR1 LNHNV and CDR2 YYDKDF (reference sequence). V was cut by 1 base and J by 8 bases, with 15 bases left in between. This CDR3 spans 15 amino acids. CDR3 nucleotides: TGTGCCACCAGCAGAGGCGGCCAGTCGGCGGACACCATATATTTT. This sequence encodes CATSRGGQSADTIYF.

This clone appeared many times. The chain combines TRBV30 with TRBJ2-6; either TRBD1 or TRBD2 may fit D (6 bases each). The V end lost 2 bases, the J end lost 4 bases, and 9 bases lay between the germline ends. There are 14 residues in the CDR3. Germline CDR1 reads GTSNPN; CDR2 reads SVGIG (reference sequence). Here the CDR3 reads CAWSPGAGANVLTF. The CDR3 DNA sequence: TGTGCCTGGAGTCCGGGGGCAGGGGCCAACGTCCTGACTTTC.

This clone was counted only a few times. Its ends do not fully match the called genes, so a read error is possible. The CDR3 loop reads CAGSMNSYSDQPQHF. The CDR3 coding sequence is TGTGCCGGTAGTATGAACAGTTATAGCGATCAGCCCCAGCATTTT. The genes are TRBV19 and TRBJ1-5; D is uncertain. Germline CDR1 is LNHDA and CDR2 is SQIVND (reference sequence). The CDR3 runs 15 residues. The complete variable domain, with remaining parts taken from reference TRBV19 and TRBJ1-5, reads DGGITQSPKYLFRKEGQNVTLSCEQNLNHDAMYWYRQDPGQGLRLIYYSQIVNDFQKGDIAEGYSVSREKKESFPLTVTSAQKNPTAFYLCAGSMNSYSDQPQHFGDGTRLSIL.

V is TRBV19 and J is TRBJ2-7; possible D gene TRBD2, 5 bases. V shed 6 bases and J shed 9 bases, with 18 bases lying between them. The CDR3 spans 13 residues. Per germline, CDR1 LNHDA and CDR2 SQIVND (reference sequence). CDR3 in amino acids: CASRGEGSVRQYF. For the CDR3, the DNA is TGTGCCAGTAGAGGCGAGGGAAGTGTCAGGCAGTACTTC.

By sample fraction, this clone is medium-sized. V gene TRBV12-3 or TRBV12-4 combines with J gene TRBJ2-7; 13 positions match TRBD2. The CDR3 extends over 14 amino acids. V trimming: 5 bases; J trimming: 12 bases; junction bases outside the gene matches: 10. CDR3 sequence: CASSITGTSGNPYF. CDR3 nucleotides: TGTGCCAGCAGTATTACCGGGACTAGCGGGAACCCGTACTTC.

This clone was observed a single time. The V call is TRBV25-1, the J call TRBJ2-5; D is uncertain. Germline V gene data show CDR1 as MGHDK and CDR2 as SYGVNS. V was cut by 2 bases and J by 3 bases, with 4 bases left in between. The CDR3 sequence is 12 residues long. CDR3 protein: CASSEAKETQYF. In DNA, the CDR3 is TGTGCCAGCAGTGAAGCAAAAGAGACCCAGTACTTC.

This clone was observed many times. This chain connects TRBV4-2 to TRBJ2-6; D unresolved. V lost 1 base and J 4 bases, leaving 8 bases between the germline ends. Germline assignment: CDR1 LGHNA and CDR2 YNFKEQ. The CDR3 runs 15 residues. The CDR3 DNA follows: TGTGCCAGCAGCCAAGGGGTAACCGGGGCCAACGTCCTGACTTTC. As protein: CASSQGVTGANVLTF.

This clone has more than one count but fewer than ten. The J gene is TRBJ1-1, the V gene TRBV12-3 or TRBV12-4; D is ambiguous. This CDR3 spans 14 amino acids. The V gene lost 3 bases and the J gene lost 5 bases, with 13 bases spanning the gap. CDR3 in amino acids: CASSFGLMRTEAFF. The CDR3 bases are TGTGCCAGCAGTTTCGGGTTGATGAGAACTGAAGCTTTCTTT.

As to this clone: The junction and the germline gene differ at one end; a read error may be behind it. The chain couples TRBV19 to TRBJ2-3; the match to TRBD1 covers 7 bases. Germline V CDR1 and CDR2: LNHDA, SQIVND (reference sequence). The CDR3 covers 14 residues. DNA for the CDR3: TGTGCCAGTAGTCTGACAGGGATCACAGATACTCAGTATTTT. Its translation is CASSLTGITDTQYF.

The J gene is TRBJ2-1, the V gene TRBV10-2, with TRBD2 matching over 11 bases. Germline-derived CDR1 and CDR2 are WSHSY and SAAADI. The CDR3 runs to 15 residues. Germline trimming cut 6 bases from V and 5 bases from J; bases unmatched to any gene: 6. The CDR3 protein is CASSIAGGPDNEQFF. The CDR3 DNA reads as TGCGCCAGCAGCATAGCGGGAGGGCCGGACAATGAGCAGTTCTTC.

This clone was counted ten times or more. The V call is TRBV14, the J call TRBJ2-7, with D tentatively TRBD1 (5 bases). Trimming took off 1 base at V and 6 bases at J, with 10 bases between the two ends. The V gene's germline CDR1 is SGHDN and CDR2 FVKESK. There are 13 residues in the CDR3. This CDR3 is CASSQARASEQYF. The CDR3, as DNA: TGTGCCAGCAGCCAAGCCAGGGCAAGCGAGCAGTACTTC. Full variable domain (missing parts from reference TRBV14 and TRBJ2-7): EAGVTQFPSHSVIEKGQTVTLRCDPISGHDNLYWYRRVMGKEIKFLLHFVKESKQDESGMPNNRFLAERTGGTYSTLKVQPAELEDSGVYFCASSQARASEQYFGPGTRLTVT.

The chain links TRBV20-1 to TRBJ2-1, with 7 bases identical to TRBD2. In germline, CDR1 is DFQATT, CDR2 SNEGSKA (reference sequence). The CDR3 length is 17 residues. V was pared by 2 bases and J by 7 bases, with 17 bases of the junction left unmatched. DNA of the CDR3: TGCAGTGCTAGATATTTAACGACGGGAGGACCTTGGAATGAGCAGTTCTTC. Its protein product is CSARYLTTGGPWNEQFF.